The T cell receptor (beta chain) described here comes from a study of blood T cell repertoires in COVID-19. Study-wide context: Whether acute or convalescent, the COVID-19 samples came from the United States, Italy and Spain. PBMCs, B-cell-depleted T cells, or T cells were the source of the cDNA or gDNA that made up the material.

V lost 0 bases, J lost 3 bases, and 9 bases lay in between. Germline values: CDR1 WNHNN, CDR2 SYGVQD (reference sequence). CDR3 size: 14 residues. In the authors' workflow: Nucleated cell counts were estimated from reference gene primer amplification. Using immunoSEQ multiplex PCR, the repertoire was profiled, and TCRdb retains in-frame clones only, with some absent. V and J calls plus clone size are reproduced from that table; the DNA served to infer D and trimming. The table has 240,000 or so clones, more than 75% seen once. The source is a woman aged 30 to 39 who had recovered from COVID-19. V usage is TRBV10-1 and J usage is TRBJ2-7; D ambiguous. The sample comprised peripheral blood. As DNA, the CDR3 is TGCGCCAGCAGTGAGTCGGGCAGTTACTACGAGCAGTACTTC. Translated: CASSESGSYYEQYF.